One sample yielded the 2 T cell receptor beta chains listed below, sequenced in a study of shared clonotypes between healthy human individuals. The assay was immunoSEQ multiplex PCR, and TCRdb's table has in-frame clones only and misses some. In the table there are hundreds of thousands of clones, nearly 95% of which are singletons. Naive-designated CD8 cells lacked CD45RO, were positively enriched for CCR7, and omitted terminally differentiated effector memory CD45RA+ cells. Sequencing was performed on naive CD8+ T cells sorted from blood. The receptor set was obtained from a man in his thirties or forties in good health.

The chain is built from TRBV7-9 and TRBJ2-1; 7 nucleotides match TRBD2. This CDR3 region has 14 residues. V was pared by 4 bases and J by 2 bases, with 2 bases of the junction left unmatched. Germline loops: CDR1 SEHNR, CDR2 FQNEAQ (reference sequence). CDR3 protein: CASSSGGTYNEQFF. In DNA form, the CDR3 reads TGTGCCAGCAGCTCGGGAGGAACCTACAATGAGCAGTTCTTC.

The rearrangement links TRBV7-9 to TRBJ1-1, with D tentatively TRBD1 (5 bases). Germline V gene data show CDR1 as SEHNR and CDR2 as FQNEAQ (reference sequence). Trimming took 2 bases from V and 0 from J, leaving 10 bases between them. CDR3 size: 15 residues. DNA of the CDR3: TGTGCCAGCAGCTTAAAAACAGGAGTGAACACTGAAGCTTTCTTT. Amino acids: CASSLKTGVNTEAFF.